This entry concerns a single T cell receptor (beta chain). The record originates from a study of a mutant IDH1 vaccine in newly diagnosed glioma. Sequencing was performed with immunoSEQ multiplex PCR; in TCRdb, only in-frame clones are kept and a portion is missing. The sample carries some 90,000 clones, over 75% recorded once. Documented time point: baseline, week 1 (first vaccination visit). Specified treatment: pre-vaccination baseline after standard-of-care therapy. The CDR3 totals 16 residues. Germline V lookup: CDR1 SNHLY, CDR2 FYNNEI. Trimming at V came to 2 bases and at J to 6 bases, leaving 9 bases not matched to a gene.

The starting material was PBMCs, obtained from a glioma patient treated with radiotherapy, temozolomide or both. The clonotype originates from a middle-aged man with glioma. Some clones in this sample may be carry-over from other donors' samples. The chain recombines TRBV2 with TRBJ2-7; TRBD1 aligns across 11 bases. The CDR3 loop is CASSEWGGQGAGEQYF. CDR3 DNA sequence: TGTGCCAGCAGTGAATGGGGAGGACAGGGGGCCGGCGAGCAGTACTTC.